These 6 T cell receptor beta chains were sequenced from one sample in a study of sequential checkpoint blockade in melanoma. Data came from immunoSEQ multiplex PCR; TCRdb stores just in-frame clones and leaves some out. The table lists approximately 17,000 clones, approximately 80% of them singletons. Documented treatment: randomized to nivolumab then ipilimumab (arm A) or the reverse (arm B). The material was CD8+ T cells sorted from blood (inferred from file names), obtained from a patient given nivolumab and ipilimumab in sequence. These receptors were collected from a human donor with melanoma.

The V and J genes are TRBV14 and TRBJ2-7, with 9 bases that match TRBD2. Per germline, CDR1 SGHDN and CDR2 FVKESK. The CDR3 is made up of 18 amino acids. V trimming: 3 bases; J trimming: 0 bases; junction bases outside the gene matches: 12. The CDR3 DNA reads as TGTGCCAGCAGCCACCCCACTAGCGGGTCACCCTTCTCCTACGAGCAGTACTTC. Its protein product is CASSHPTSGSPFSYEQYF.

The gene calls are TRBV7-9 and TRBJ1-1; 8 bases are shared with TRBD1. The CDR3 runs 14 residues. Trimming removed 5 bases from V and 5 bases from J; junction bases left unmatched: 7. Germline assignment: CDR1 SEHNR and CDR2 FQNEAQ (reference sequence). The CDR3 sequence is CASSATTGETEAFF. In DNA, the CDR3 is TGTGCCAGCAGCGCAACGACAGGGGAAACTGAAGCTTTCTTT.

This chain connects TRBV9 to TRBJ2-7; the D gene is possibly TRBD2 (5 bases). V was trimmed by 0 bases and J by 2 bases, leaving 12 bases between them. In germline, CDR1 is SGDLS, CDR2 YYNGEE. There are 15 residues in the CDR3. CDR3 DNA: TGTGCCAGCAGCGTAGCGGATACCGGGGCCTACGAGCAGTACTTC. Its protein product is CASSVADTGAYEQYF.

The CDR3 loop reads CASTGEGLSYEQYF. The CDR3 nucleotides read TGTGCCAGTACCGGGGAGGGCCTCTCCTACGAGCAGTACTTC. The rearrangement joins TRBV2 to TRBJ2-7; 7 bases map to TRBD2. The junction had 8 bases not matched to a gene; V was cut back by 9 bases and J by 0 bases. Germline lookup yields CDR1 SNHLY and CDR2 FYNNEI. The CDR3 sequence is 14 residues long. Combining the CDR3 with reference TRBV2 and TRBJ2-7 gives the whole variable domain EPEVTQTPSHQVTQMGQEVILRCVPISNHLYFYWYRQILGQKVEFLVSFYNNEISEKSEIFDDQFSVERPDGSNFTLKIRSTKLEDSAMYFCASTGEGLSYEQYFGPGTRLTVT.

This clone was observed a single time. The gene calls are TRBV19 and TRBJ2-7; D might be TRBD2 (6 bases). The V gene's germline CDR1 is LNHDA and CDR2 SQIVND (reference sequence). V was cut by 5 bases and J by 2 bases, with 10 bases left in between. CDR3 size: 13 residues. CDR3 amino acids: CASSAGRTYEQYF. The CDR3 DNA reads TGTGCCAGTAGTGCGGGACGGACCTACGAGCAGTACTTC.

V is TRBV29-1 and J is TRBJ2-7; D is ambiguous. Germline lookup yields CDR1 SQVTM and CDR2 ANQGSEA. With 4 bases removed from V and 6 bases from J, the gap between germline ends came to 7 bases. The CDR3 sequence is 10 residues long. The CDR3 sequence: CSVATGEQYF. CDR3 DNA sequence: TGCAGCGTTGCCACGGGCGAGCAGTACTTC.